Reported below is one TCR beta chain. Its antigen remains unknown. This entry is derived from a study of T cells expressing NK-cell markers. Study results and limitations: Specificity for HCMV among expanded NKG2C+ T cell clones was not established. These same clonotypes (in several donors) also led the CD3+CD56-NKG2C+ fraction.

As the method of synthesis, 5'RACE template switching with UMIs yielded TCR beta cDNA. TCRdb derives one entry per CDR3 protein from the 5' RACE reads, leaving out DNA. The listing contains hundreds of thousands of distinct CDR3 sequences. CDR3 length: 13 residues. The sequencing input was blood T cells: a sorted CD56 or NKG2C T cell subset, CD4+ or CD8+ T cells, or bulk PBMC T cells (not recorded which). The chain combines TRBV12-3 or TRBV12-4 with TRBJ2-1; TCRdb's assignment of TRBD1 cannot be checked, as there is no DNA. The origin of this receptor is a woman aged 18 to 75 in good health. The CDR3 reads CASVNRGSNEQFF.